This T cell receptor (beta chain) was identified during a study of OX40 agonist ivuxolimab in advanced cancers. Overall study: Six ivuxolimab dose levels, 0.01 to 10 mg/kg, were given intravenously every 2 weeks. Three patients had partial responses: one hepatocellular carcinoma, two cutaneous melanoma.

Overall study results and limits: Circulating CD4+ and CD8+ T cells showed clonal expansion by week 6 at 0.1 to 3.0 mg/kg. More expanded clones were found, on average, in CD8+ than in CD4+ T cells.

This CDR3 region has 17 residues. Germline assignment: CDR1 LNHNV and CDR2 YYDKDF (reference sequence). Trimming took off 4 bases at V and 3 bases at J, with 22 bases between the two ends. Assay: immunoSEQ multiplex PCR; the TCRdb copy retains only in-frame clones and omits some. Among roughly 87,000 clones, about nine tenths were seen once, and the ten largest hold roughly 9%. As to this clone: Antigen: not known.

V gene TRBV15 combines with J gene TRBJ2-7, with D uncertain. The sequenced sample was CD4+ or CD8+ T cells sorted from blood, obtained in a trial of the OX40 agonist ivuxolimab. The sequence derives from an adult with an advanced solid tumor such as melanoma, head and neck, liver or kidney cancer. DNA for the CDR3: TGTGCCACCAGCATGAGACCCGTCAGCTTTTCGATCTACGAGCAGTACTTC. It translates to CATSMRPVSFSIYEQYF.